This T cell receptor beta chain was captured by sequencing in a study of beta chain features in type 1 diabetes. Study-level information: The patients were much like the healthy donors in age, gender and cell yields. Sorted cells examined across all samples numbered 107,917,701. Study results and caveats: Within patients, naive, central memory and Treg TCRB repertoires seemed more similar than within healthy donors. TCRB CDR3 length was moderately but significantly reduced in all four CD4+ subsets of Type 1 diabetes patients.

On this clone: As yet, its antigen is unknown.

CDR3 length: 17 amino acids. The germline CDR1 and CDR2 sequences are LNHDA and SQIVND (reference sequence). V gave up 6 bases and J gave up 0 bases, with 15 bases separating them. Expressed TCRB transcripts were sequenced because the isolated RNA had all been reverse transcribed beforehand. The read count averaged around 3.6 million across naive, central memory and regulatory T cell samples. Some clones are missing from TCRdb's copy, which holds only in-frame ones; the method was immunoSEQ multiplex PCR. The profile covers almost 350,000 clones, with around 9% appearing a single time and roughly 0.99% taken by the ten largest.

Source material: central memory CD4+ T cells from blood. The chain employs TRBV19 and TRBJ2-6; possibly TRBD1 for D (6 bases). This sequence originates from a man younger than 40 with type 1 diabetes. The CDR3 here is CASSLRTDPSGANVLTF. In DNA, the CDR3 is TGTGCCAGTAGCCTCAGGACAGATCCCTCTGGGGCCAACGTCCTGACTTTC. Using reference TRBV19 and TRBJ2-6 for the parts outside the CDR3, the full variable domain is DGGITQSPKYLFRKEGQNVTLSCEQNLNHDAMYWYRQDPGQGLRLIYYSQIVNDFQKGDIAEGYSVSREKKESFPLTVTSAQKNPTAFYLCASSLRTDPSGANVLTFGAGSRLTVL.